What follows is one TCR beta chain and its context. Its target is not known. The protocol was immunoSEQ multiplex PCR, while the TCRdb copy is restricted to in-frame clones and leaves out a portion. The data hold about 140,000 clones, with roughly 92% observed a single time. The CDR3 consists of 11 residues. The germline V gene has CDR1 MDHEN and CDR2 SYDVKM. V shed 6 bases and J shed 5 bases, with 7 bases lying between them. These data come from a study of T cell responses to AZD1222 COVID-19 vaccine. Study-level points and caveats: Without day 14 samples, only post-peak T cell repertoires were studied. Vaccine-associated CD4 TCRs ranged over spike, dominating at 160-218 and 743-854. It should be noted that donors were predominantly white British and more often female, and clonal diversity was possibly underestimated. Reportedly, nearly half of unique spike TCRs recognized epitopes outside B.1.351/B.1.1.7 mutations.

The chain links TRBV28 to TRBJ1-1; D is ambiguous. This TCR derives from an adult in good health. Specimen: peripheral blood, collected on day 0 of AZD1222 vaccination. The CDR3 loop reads CASRGGTEAFF. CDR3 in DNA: TGTGCCAGCAGGGGAGGGACTGAAGCTTTCTTT.